This section outlines one T cell receptor (beta chain) sequence together with its context. Antigen: not known. The sample comes from a study of OX40 agonist ivuxolimab in advanced cancers. The CDR3 has 11 residues. The germline gives CDR1 LGHNT, CDR2 FRNRAP. Trimming took 2 bases from V and 6 from J, leaving 3 bases between them. Data came from immunoSEQ multiplex PCR; TCRdb stores just in-frame clones and leaves some out. The table shows 50,000 to 65,000 clones, with over 70% occurring only once. Study results and caveats: The work left the antigen specificity of expanded peripheral T cells undetermined.

Material: CD4+ or CD8+ T cells sorted from blood, obtained in a trial of the OX40 agonist ivuxolimab. The clonotype originates from an adult with an advanced solid tumor such as melanoma, head and neck, liver or kidney cancer. The chain combines TRBV12-5 with TRBJ2-3; D uncertain. The CDR3 reads CASGLSDTQYF. For the CDR3, the DNA is TGTGCTAGTGGTTTGAGTGATACGCAGTATTTT.